Shown below are 28 T cell receptor beta chains from a single sample sequenced in a study of T cell changes during pregnancy in multiple sclerosis. Repertoires were generated with immunoSEQ multiplex PCR, while TCRdb's copy carries only in-frame clones and drops some. The sample includes 65,000 to 85,000 clones, 94% of them seen just once. The sample was peripheral blood, taken in the second trimester of pregnancy. The origin of the receptors is a female donor in good health, enrolled as a control in a pregnancy study.

The rearrangement uses TRBV7-9 and TRBJ1-5, with TRBD1 identical over 10 bases. Trimming cost V 5 bases and J 3 bases; bases outside gene matches: 4. The germline gives CDR1 SEHNR, CDR2 FQNEAQ (reference sequence). This CDR3 spans 15 amino acids. Written as DNA, the CDR3 is TGTGCCAGCAGCGCGGGACAGGGGACCAATCAGCCCCAGCATTTT. This encodes CASSAGQGTNQPQHF.

This sequence joins TRBV5-1 and TRBJ2-7; 7 bases fit TRBD2. The junction had 13 bases not matched to a gene; V was cut back by 2 bases and J by 2 bases. Per germline, CDR1 SGHRS and CDR2 YFSETQ. This CDR3 has 17 amino acids. CDR3 loop: CASSFLERASGTYEQYF. For the CDR3, the DNA is TGCGCCAGCAGCTTTCTCGAGAGGGCTAGCGGAACCTACGAGCAGTACTTC.

The V gene is TRBV12-5, the J gene TRBJ2-6, with 8 bases fitting TRBD1. V lost 2 bases to trimming and J lost 1 base; unmatched junction nucleotides: 10. The CDR3 runs 19 residues. Germline V gene sequence: CDR1 LGHNT, CDR2 FRNRAP. CDR3 coding DNA: TGTGCTAGTGGTTTGCCCGGACAGGGTATCGAGTCTGGGGCCAACGTCCTGACTTTC. This translates into CASGLPGQGIESGANVLTF.

The chain is built from TRBV4-2 and TRBJ1-1, with 7 bases identical to TRBD1. V lost 0 bases to trimming and J lost 5 bases; unmatched junction nucleotides: 9. The CDR3 consists of 16 residues. Germline CDR1 reads LGHNA; CDR2 reads YNFKEQ. The CDR3 loop reads CASSQDLTGRGTEAFF. CDR3 nucleotide sequence: TGTGCCAGCAGCCAAGATTTGACAGGGAGAGGAACTGAAGCTTTCTTT.

This chain uses TRBV2 with TRBJ2-5, with 10 bases that match TRBD1. Looked up from germline, CDR1 is SNHLY and CDR2 is FYNNEI. J lost 5 bases, V lost 5 bases, and 8 bases had no gene match. CDR3 length: 15 residues. The CDR3 sequence is CASSLGSTGGETQYF. CDR3 bases: TGTGCCAGCAGTTTAGGTTCGACAGGGGGCGAGACCCAGTACTTC.

The chain is built from TRBV4-1 and TRBJ2-2; 10 nucleotides match TRBD2. Trimming cost V 6 bases and J 6 bases; bases outside gene matches: 10. The CDR3 extends over 16 amino acids. Germline values: CDR1 MGHRA, CDR2 YSYEKL. The CDR3 spells CASRASGRGPAGELFF. The CDR3 bases are TGCGCCAGCAGAGCTAGCGGGAGAGGCCCGGCCGGGGAGCTGTTTTTT.

V gene TRBV5-1 combines with J gene TRBJ2-1; D gene ambiguous. Germline V gene sequence: CDR1 SGHRS, CDR2 YFSETQ. Trimming left V 2 bases short and J 0 bases short, with 6 bases between. The CDR3 contains 14 residues. The DNA for the CDR3 is TGCGCCAGCAGCTTAGCCGCCTCCTACAATGAGCAGTTCTTC. Its translation: CASSLAASYNEQFF.

V usage is TRBV19 and J usage is TRBJ1-5; 8 bases fit TRBD1. CDR1 is LNHDA, CDR2 SQIVND, per germline (reference sequence). The trim removed 7 bases at V and 0 bases at J, leaving 5 bases unmatched. The CDR3 loop spans 15 amino acids. DNA of the CDR3: TGTGCCAGTAAAGGGACAGGTAATAGCAATCAGCCCCAGCATTTT. This sequence encodes CASKGTGNSNQPQHF. The entire variable domain, with the rest obtained from reference TRBV19 and TRBJ1-5, is as follows: DGGITQSPKYLFRKEGQNVTLSCEQNLNHDAMYWYRQDPGQGLRLIYYSQIVNDFQKGDIAEGYSVSREKKESFPLTVTSAQKNPTAFYLCASKGTGNSNQPQHFGDGTRLSIL.

The chain links TRBV5-1 to TRBJ2-7, with 14 bases identical to TRBD2. This CDR3 contains 16 residues. The V gene's germline CDR1 is SGHRS and CDR2 YFSETQ. The junction had 5 bases not matched to a gene; V was cut back by 4 bases and J by 2 bases. The CDR3, as DNA: TGCGCCAGCAGCGGGGGGACTAGCGGGAGTACCTACGAGCAGTACTTC. It codes for CASSGGTSGSTYEQYF. Full variable domain (outside the CDR3, taken from reference TRBV5-1 and TRBJ2-7): KAGVTQTPRYLIKTRGQQVTLSCSPISGHRSVSWYQQTPGQGLQFLFEYFSETQRNKGNFPGRFSGRQFSNSRSEMNVSTLELGDSALYLCASSGGTSGSTYEQYFGPGTRLTVT.

This rearrangement joins TRBV27 to TRBJ2-3; perhaps TRBD1 as D (5 bases). In germline, CDR1 is MNHEY, CDR2 SMNVEV (reference sequence). V lost 2 bases and J 3 bases, leaving 9 bases between the germline ends. The CDR3 runs to 14 residues. In nucleotides, the CDR3 is TGTGCCAGCAGTTTAAACCAGGGTACAGATACGCAGTATTTT. Translating it yields CASSLNQGTDTQYF.

This clone was seen a few times. The chain uses TRBV28 and TRBJ1-2; 8 bases agree with TRBD1. With 4 bases clipped from V and 7 bases from J, the junction kept 8 bases outside the gene matches. The CDR3 extends over 14 amino acids. Germline V CDR1 and CDR2: MDHEN, SYDVKM. The CDR3 spells CASSYSDRDSGYTF. The CDR3 bases are TGTGCCAGCAGTTATTCGGACAGGGATTCTGGCTACACCTTC.

This sequence joins TRBV2 and TRBJ2-3; 12 bases are a match to TRBD2. The junction had 4 bases not matched to a gene; V was cut back by 2 bases and J by 4 bases. The CDR3 has 16 residues. Germline CDR1 reads SNHLY; CDR2 reads FYNNEI. CDR3 nucleotides: TGTGCCAGCAGTGAAAGGACTAGCGGGACCGCAGATACGCAGTATTTT. Protein product: CASSERTSGTADTQYF.

The chain carries TRBV7-9 and TRBJ2-1; D is uncertain. Trimming stripped 5 bases from V and 6 bases from J, with 8 bases between. CDR1 is SEHNR and CDR2 is FQNEAQ in the germline V gene (reference sequence). This CDR3 contains 12 residues. The CDR3, as DNA: TGTGCCAGCAGCGCCGGTAGCAATGAGCAGTTCTTC. Protein product: CASSAGSNEQFF. The complete variable domain, with remaining parts taken from reference TRBV7-9 and TRBJ2-1, reads DTGVSQNPRHKITKRGQNVTFRCDPISEHNRLYWYRQTLGQGPEFLTYFQNEAQLEKSRLLSDRFSAERPKGSFSTLEIQRTEQGDSAMYLCASSAGSNEQFFGPGTRLTVL.

This sequence joins TRBV28 and TRBJ1-2; D unclear. Trimming stripped 2 bases from V and 4 bases from J, with 5 bases between. CDR3 size: 12 residues. CDR1 is MDHEN and CDR2 is SYDVKM in the germline V gene. The CDR3 here is CASSLNSYGYTF. The CDR3 DNA reads TGTGCCAGCAGTTTAAACAGCTATGGCTACACCTTC.

The chain employs TRBV2 and TRBJ2-1; D is possibly TRBD1 (6 bases). Germline V CDR1 and CDR2: SNHLY, FYNNEI. Trimming cost V 5 bases and J 4 bases, with 6 bases left between them. This CDR3 has 12 residues. Here the CDR3 reads CASSTGYNEQFF. In nucleotides, the CDR3 is TGTGCCAGCAGTACAGGGTACAATGAGCAGTTCTTC.

The chain has TRBV11-2 and TRBJ2-1; D may be TRBD2 (5 bases). Germline values: CDR1 SGHAT, CDR2 FQNNGV. Trimming stripped 1 base from V and 5 bases from J, with 6 bases between. The CDR3 totals 13 residues. This chain's CDR3 is CASSLGLHNEQFF. CDR3 coding DNA: TGTGCCAGCAGCTTAGGACTACACAATGAGCAGTTCTTC.

V gene TRBV5-5 combines with J gene TRBJ2-7, with a tentative D call TRBD2 (6 bases). This CDR3 has 13 amino acids. Between the trimmed V and J ends, which lost 2 bases and 3 bases, there was a span of 9 bases. Germline values: CDR1 SGHKS, CDR2 YYEKEE (reference sequence). The CDR3 protein is CASSFGGYYEQYF. CDR3 DNA sequence: TGTGCCAGCAGCTTCGGGGGTTACTACGAGCAGTACTTC. The whole variable domain, filled in from reference TRBV5-5 and TRBJ2-7, reads DAGVTQSPTHLIKTRGQQVTLRCSPISGHKSVSWYQQVLGQGPQFIFQYYEKEERGRGNFPDRFSARQFPNYSSELNVNALLLGDSALYLCASSFGGYYEQYFGPGTRLTVT.

V usage is TRBV11-2 and J usage is TRBJ2-7; possible D gene TRBD2, 6 bases. Germline CDR1 reads SGHAT; CDR2 reads FQNNGV. This CDR3 has 15 amino acids. Trimming removed 4 bases at V and 1 base at J, with 14 bases between. CDR3 protein: CASSWGDLTSYEQYF. As DNA, the CDR3 is TGTGCCAGCAGCTGGGGGGACTTAACATCCTACGAGCAGTACTTC.

The chain is built from TRBV4-1 and TRBJ1-2; 7 nucleotides align to TRBD1. Germline-derived CDR1 and CDR2 are MGHRA and YSYEKL. Trimming removed 1 base from V and 2 bases from J; junction bases left unmatched: 1. This CDR3 comprises 14 residues. The CDR3 sequence is CASSQAQGNYGYTF. CDR3 nucleotides: TGCGCCAGCAGCCAAGCACAGGGGAACTATGGCTACACCTTC.

The V gene is TRBV5-1, the J gene TRBJ2-7, with a possible D match to TRBD2 (6 bases). CDR3 size: 14 residues. Trimming pared 5 bases from V and 0 bases from J, leaving 12 bases between. The germline V gene has CDR1 SGHRS and CDR2 YFSETQ. The CDR3 bases are TGCGCCAGCAGGCCCCGGGGGAGCTCCTACGAGCAGTACTTC. This encodes CASRPRGSSYEQYF. Complete variable domain (other parts from reference TRBV5-1 and TRBJ2-7): KAGVTQTPRYLIKTRGQQVTLSCSPISGHRSVSWYQQTPGQGLQFLFEYFSETQRNKGNFPGRFSGRQFSNSRSEMNVSTLELGDSALYLCASRPRGSSYEQYFGPGTRLTVT.

The chain is built from TRBV23-1 and TRBJ1-2; maybe TRBD1 (6 bases). TRBV23-1 is identified as an open reading frame with a role that is uncertain. This CDR3 spans 17 amino acids. Trimming left V 3 bases short and J 3 bases short, with 20 bases between. CDR3 loop: CASSHRDTEPSYYGYTF. CDR3 bases: TGCGCCAGCAGTCACCGGGACACCGAGCCTTCTTACTATGGCTACACCTTC.

The chain is built from TRBV7-6 and TRBJ2-1, with D perhaps TRBD1 (6 bases). The CDR3 loop spans 15 amino acids. V lost 5 bases to trimming and J lost 8 bases, with 19 bases between them. Germline CDR1 is SGHVS and CDR2 is FNYEAQ. The CDR3 reads CASSMDLGSGDEQFF. The CDR3 DNA reads as TGTGCCAGCAGCATGGACCTGGGGTCAGGGGATGAGCAGTTCTTC.

With respect to this clone: The sample carries other DNA sequences with the same CDR3. The chain is built from TRBV5-1 and TRBJ2-5; D not certain. With 0 bases removed from V and 5 bases from J, the gap between germline ends came to 8 bases. This CDR3 region has 13 residues. Germline-derived CDR1 and CDR2 are SGHRS and YFSETQ. The CDR3 sequence: CASSLGLRETQYF. DNA of the CDR3: TGCGCCAGCAGCTTGGGACTGAGGGAGACCCAGTACTTC.

The chain links TRBV5-1 to TRBJ1-5; D ambiguous. Per the germline V gene, CDR1 is SGHRS and CDR2 is YFSETQ. This CDR3 region has 15 residues. V lost 1 base and J lost 1, with 9 bases in between. CDR3 sequence: CASSLFGGSNQPQHF. In DNA form, the CDR3 reads TGCGCCAGCAGCTTGTTCGGAGGGAGCAATCAGCCCCAGCATTTT.

The chain combines TRBV15 with TRBJ2-2, with a weak D call TRBD2 (5 bases). This CDR3 has 17 residues. Trimming cost V 1 base and J 1 base, with 13 bases left between them. Germline CDR1 and CDR2: LNHNV and YYDKDF (reference sequence). The DNA of the CDR3 is TGTGCCACCAGCAGAGCCTTTGGGAGCCTGAACACCGGGGAGCTGTTTTTT. Translation: CATSRAFGSLNTGELFF.

The chain couples TRBV18 to TRBJ2-1; possibly TRBD2 for D (6 bases). Per germline, CDR1 KGHSH and CDR2 LQKENI. The CDR3 sequence is 16 residues long. V was clipped by 2 bases and J by 9 bases, with 20 bases between them. The CDR3 is CASSPTPRLDGTEQFF. The CDR3 region has the DNA TGTGCCAGCTCACCAACACCTCGACTAGATGGTACTGAGCAGTTCTTC.

The rearrangement joins TRBV5-1 to TRBJ2-1; D is perhaps TRBD1 (6 bases). The CDR3 consists of 15 residues. Germline V gene data show CDR1 as SGHRS and CDR2 as YFSETQ. The V and J ends lost 4 bases and 8 bases respectively, with 19 bases between them. The CDR3 here is CASSAGAGAGDEQFF. CDR3 DNA sequence: TGCGCCAGCAGCGCCGGGGCAGGGGCTGGAGATGAGCAGTTCTTC.

V gene TRBV6-5 combines with J gene TRBJ1-2; 7 bases are shared with TRBD1. The junction had 9 bases not matched to a gene; V was cut back by 6 bases and J by 2 bases. The CDR3 contains 15 residues. The V gene's germline CDR1 is MNHEY and CDR2 SVGAGI. Here the CDR3 reads CASSQYRGYNYGYTF. In nucleotides, the CDR3 is TGTGCCAGCAGCCAATACAGGGGCTACAACTATGGCTACACCTTC.